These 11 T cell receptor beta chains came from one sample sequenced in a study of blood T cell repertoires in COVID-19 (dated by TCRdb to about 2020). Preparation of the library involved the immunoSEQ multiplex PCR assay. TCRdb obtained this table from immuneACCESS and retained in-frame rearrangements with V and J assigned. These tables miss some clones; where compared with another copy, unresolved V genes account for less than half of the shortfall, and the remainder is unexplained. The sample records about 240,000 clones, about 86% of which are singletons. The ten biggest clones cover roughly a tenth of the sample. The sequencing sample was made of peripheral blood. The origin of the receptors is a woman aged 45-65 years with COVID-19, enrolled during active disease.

For the CDR3, the DNA is TGTGCCAGTAGGACTTCGACAGGTTTCGTCTATGGCTACACCTTC. Protein product: CASRTSTGFVYGYTF. V and J are TRBV19 and TRBJ1-2, with D possibly being TRBD1 (6 bases). The germline V gene has CDR1 LNHDA and CDR2 SQIVND (reference sequence). The ends were cut back, 6 bases at V and 4 bases at J, with 18 bases in the middle. The CDR3 consists of 15 residues.

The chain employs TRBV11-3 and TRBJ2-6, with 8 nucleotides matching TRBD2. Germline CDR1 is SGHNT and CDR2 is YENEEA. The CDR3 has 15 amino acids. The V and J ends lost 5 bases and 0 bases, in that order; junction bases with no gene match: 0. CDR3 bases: TGTGCCAGCAGCGCGGGGGGCTCTGGGGCCAACGTCCTGACTTTC. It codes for CASSAGGSGANVLTF. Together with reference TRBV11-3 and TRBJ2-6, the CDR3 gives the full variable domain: EAGVVQSPRYKIIEKKQPVAFWCNPISGHNTLYWYLQNLGQGPELLIRYENEEAVDDSQLPKDRFSAERLKGVDSTLKIQPAELGDSAVYLCASSAGGSGANVLTFGAGSRLTVL.

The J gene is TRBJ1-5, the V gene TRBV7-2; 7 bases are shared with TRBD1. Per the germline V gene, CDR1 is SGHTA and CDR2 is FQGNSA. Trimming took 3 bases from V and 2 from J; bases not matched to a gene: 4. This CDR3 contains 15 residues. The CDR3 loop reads CASSFRGGGNQPQHF. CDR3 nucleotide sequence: TGTGCCAGCAGCTTTCGAGGGGGCGGCAATCAGCCCCAGCATTTT.

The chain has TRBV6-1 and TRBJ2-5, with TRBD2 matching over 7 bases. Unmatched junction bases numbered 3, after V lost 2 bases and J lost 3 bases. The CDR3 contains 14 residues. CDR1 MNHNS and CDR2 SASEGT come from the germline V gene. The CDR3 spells CASSETGGKETQYF. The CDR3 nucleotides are TGTGCCAGCAGTGAAACGGGGGGAAAAGAGACCCAGTACTTC.

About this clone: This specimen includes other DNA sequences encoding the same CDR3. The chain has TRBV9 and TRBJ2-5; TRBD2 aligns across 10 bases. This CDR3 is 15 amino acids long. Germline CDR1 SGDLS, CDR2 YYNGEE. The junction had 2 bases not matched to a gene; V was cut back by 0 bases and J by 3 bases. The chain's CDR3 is CASSVGSGGEETQYF. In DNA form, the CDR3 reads TGTGCCAGCAGCGTAGGGAGCGGGGGGGAAGAGACCCAGTACTTC.

The CDR3: CASSFFSGQETQYF. CDR3 DNA: TGTGCCAGCAGCTTTTTTAGCGGCCAAGAGACCCAGTACTTC. This rearrangement joins TRBV7-3 to TRBJ2-5, with a weak D call TRBD2 (6 bases). Per germline, CDR1 SGHTA and CDR2 FQGTGA. The CDR3 totals 14 residues. V lost 3 bases to trimming and J lost 1 base, with 9 bases between them.

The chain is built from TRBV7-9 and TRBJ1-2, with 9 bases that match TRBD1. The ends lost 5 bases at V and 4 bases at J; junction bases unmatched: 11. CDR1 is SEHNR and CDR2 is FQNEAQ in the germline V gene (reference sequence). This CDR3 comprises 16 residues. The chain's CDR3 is CASSMGQGYFSYGYTF. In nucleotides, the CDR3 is TGTGCCAGCAGCATGGGACAGGGATACTTTAGCTATGGCTACACCTTC.

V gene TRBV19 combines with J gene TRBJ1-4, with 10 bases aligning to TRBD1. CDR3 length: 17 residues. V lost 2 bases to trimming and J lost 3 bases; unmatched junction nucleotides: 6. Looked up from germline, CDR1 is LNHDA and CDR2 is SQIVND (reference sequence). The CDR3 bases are TGTGCCAGTAGTATATGGGACAGGGGCGAGTCTAATGAAAAACTGTTTTTT. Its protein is CASSIWDRGESNEKLFF. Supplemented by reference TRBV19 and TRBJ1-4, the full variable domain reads DGGITQSPKYLFRKEGQNVTLSCEQNLNHDAMYWYRQDPGQGLRLIYYSQIVNDFQKGDIAEGYSVSREKKESFPLTVTSAQKNPTAFYLCASSIWDRGESNEKLFFGSGTQLSVL.

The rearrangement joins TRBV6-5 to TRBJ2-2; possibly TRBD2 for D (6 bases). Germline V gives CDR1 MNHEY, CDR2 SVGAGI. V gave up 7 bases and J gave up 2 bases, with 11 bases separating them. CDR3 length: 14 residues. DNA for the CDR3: TGTGCCAGCAAAGTTAGCGGCAACACCGGGGAGCTGTTTTTT. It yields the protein CASKVSGNTGELFF.

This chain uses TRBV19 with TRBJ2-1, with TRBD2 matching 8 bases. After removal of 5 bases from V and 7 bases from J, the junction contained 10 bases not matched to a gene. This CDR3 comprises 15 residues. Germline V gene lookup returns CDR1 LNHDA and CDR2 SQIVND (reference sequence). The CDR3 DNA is TGTGCCAGTAGTGCCGGCGCAGCGGGGGCAAATGAGCAGTTCTTC. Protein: CASSAGAAGANEQFF.

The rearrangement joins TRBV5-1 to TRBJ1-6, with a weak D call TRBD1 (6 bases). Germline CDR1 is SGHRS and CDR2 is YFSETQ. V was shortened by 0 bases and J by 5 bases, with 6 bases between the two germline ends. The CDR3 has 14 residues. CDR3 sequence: CASSLGQDNSPLHF. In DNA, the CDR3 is TGCGCCAGCAGCTTGGGACAGGATAATTCACCCCTCCACTTT.